This record covers a single T cell receptor (beta chain). Enrolment of Seattle patients took place during active infection, and they were followed longitudinally. This specimen comes from a study of blood T cell repertoires in COVID-19. The authors' processing: The authors estimated nucleated cell counts from reference gene primer amplification. Some clones are missing from TCRdb's copy, which holds only in-frame ones; the method was immunoSEQ multiplex PCR. V and J calls plus clone size are reproduced from that table; the DNA served to infer D and trimming. The sample lists about 210,000 clones; 80% to 85% were seen once. The germline V gene has CDR1 MNHNS and CDR2 SASEGT. The CDR3 spans 14 residues. Deletions cut 2 bases from V and 7 bases from J, with 15 bases between.

The sequence was obtained from an elderly woman with COVID-19, enrolled during active disease. This chain links TRBV6-1 with TRBJ2-7; D may be TRBD1 (7 bases). The sequencing input was peripheral blood. The CDR3 sequence is CASSEPGGGEEQYV. For the CDR3, the DNA is TGTGCCAGCAGTGAACCAGGGGGAGGCGAAGAGCAGTACGTC.